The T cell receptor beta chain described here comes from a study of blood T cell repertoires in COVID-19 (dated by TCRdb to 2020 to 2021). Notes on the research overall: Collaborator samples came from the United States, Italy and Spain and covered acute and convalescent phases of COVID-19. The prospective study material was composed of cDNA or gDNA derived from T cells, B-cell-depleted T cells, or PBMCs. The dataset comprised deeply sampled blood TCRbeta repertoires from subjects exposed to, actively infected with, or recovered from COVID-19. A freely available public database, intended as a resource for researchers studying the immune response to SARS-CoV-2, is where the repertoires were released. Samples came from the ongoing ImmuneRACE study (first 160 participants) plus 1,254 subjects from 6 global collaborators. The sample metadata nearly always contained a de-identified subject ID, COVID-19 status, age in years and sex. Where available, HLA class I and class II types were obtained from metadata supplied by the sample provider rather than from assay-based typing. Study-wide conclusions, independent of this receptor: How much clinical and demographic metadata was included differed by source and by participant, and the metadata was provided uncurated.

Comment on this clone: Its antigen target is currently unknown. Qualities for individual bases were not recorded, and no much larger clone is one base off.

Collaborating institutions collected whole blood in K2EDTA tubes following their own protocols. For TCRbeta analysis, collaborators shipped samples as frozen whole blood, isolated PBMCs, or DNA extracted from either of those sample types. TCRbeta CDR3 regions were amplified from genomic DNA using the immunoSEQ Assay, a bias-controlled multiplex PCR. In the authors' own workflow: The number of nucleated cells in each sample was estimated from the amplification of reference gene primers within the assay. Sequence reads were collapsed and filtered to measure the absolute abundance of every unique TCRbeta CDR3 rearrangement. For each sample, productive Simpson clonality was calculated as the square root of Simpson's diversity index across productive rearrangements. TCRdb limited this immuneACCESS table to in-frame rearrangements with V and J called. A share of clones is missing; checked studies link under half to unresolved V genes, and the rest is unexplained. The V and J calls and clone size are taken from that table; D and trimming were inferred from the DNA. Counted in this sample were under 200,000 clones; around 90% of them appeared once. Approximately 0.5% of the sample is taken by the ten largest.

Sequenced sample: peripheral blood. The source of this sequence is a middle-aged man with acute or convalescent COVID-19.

The nucleotide sequence is TGCGCCAGCAGCCCGAGAGCGAAGGGACAAATCTATGGCTACACCTTC. Its protein reads: CASSPRAKGQIYGYTF. The sequence is built from TRBV5-1 and TRBJ1-2; 6 matching bases give a weak D call of TRBD1. The CDR3 runs 16 amino acids, cysteine and phenylalanine included. Only the CDR3 part of the read is kept: 48 bases, read in frame from the first base. A distance of 20 bases separates the germline ends of V and J, which lose 4 bases and 4 bases respectively. CDR1 is given as SGHRS and CDR2 as YFSETQ, both from the germline V gene.